Here is one TCR beta chain with its context. The antigen is undetermined. Trimming removed 3 bases from V and 3 bases from J, with 8 bases in between. Germline lookup yields CDR1 MNHGY and CDR2 SVAAGI. The CDR3 has 14 residues. TCRdb's table, derived via immunoSEQ multiplex PCR, lists solely in-frame clones and lacks some. The sample has 81,000 or so clones, more than 70% seen once. This specimen belongs to a study of OX40 agonist ivuxolimab in advanced cancers. Whole-study context: All patients had ivuxolimab intravenously every 2 weeks at 0.01 to 10 mg/kg. Participants averaged 60 years of age (range roughly 23 to 79) and were around 83% male.

Notes on the study in general: Among the nonresponders, some also had low normalized T-cell clonal expansion.

This TCR was sampled from an adult with an advanced solid tumor such as melanoma, head and neck, liver or kidney cancer. This sample comprised CD4+ or CD8+ T cells sorted from blood, obtained in a trial of the OX40 agonist ivuxolimab. This rearrangement joins TRBV6-9 to TRBJ1-4; D remains ambiguous. CDR3 protein: CASSYRSANEKLFF. As DNA, the CDR3 is TGTGCCAGCAGTTACCGGTCCGCTAATGAAAAACTGTTTTTT.